Listed below are T cell receptor beta chains from one sample, sequenced in a study of cytomegalovirus exposure and HLA in healthy donors. TCRdb keeps only in-frame clones here, not all; method: immunoSEQ multiplex PCR. The table lists about 200,000 clones. What was sequenced was PBMCs. Receptors were obtained from a girl aged 2-10 years in good health and CMV-seropositive. CDR3s include the opening cysteine and the closing phenylalanine or tryptophan. D genes are given only for firm matches.

d_call | j_call | v_call | cdr3_nt | cdr3_aa
TRBD1 | TRBJ2-5 | TRBV4-1 | TGCGCCAGCAGCCAAGATCGGGACAGGGGAGGATGGGAGACCCAGTACTTC | CASSQDRDRGGWETQYF
TRBD2 | TRBJ2-1 | TRBV14 | TGTGCCAGCAGCCAAGACAGCGGGAGGGCCTACAATGAGCAGTTCTTC | CASSQDSGRAYNEQFF
. | TRBJ2-3 | TRBV6-1 | TGTGCCACCACAGGGTTAGCTAGCACAGATACGCAGTATTTT | CATTGLASTDTQYF
TRBD2 | TRBJ2-1 | TRBV27 | TGTGCCAGCAGTTTAGTCGGCGGGAGTCGGGATGAGCAGTTCTTC | CASSLVGGSRDEQFF
. | TRBJ1-1 | TRBV7-9 | TGTGCCAGCAGCCCATACGGACAGCCGAACACTGAAGCTTTCTTT | CASSPYGQPNTEAFF
TRBD1 | TRBJ2-7 | TRBV5-1 | TGCGCCAGCACCTCCGCGGCCGGGACAGGGGCCACCTACGAGCAGTACTTC | CASTSAAGTGATYEQYF
. | TRBJ1-4 | TRBV27 | TGTGCCAGCAGTACCCGACACATTGAAAAACTGTTTTTT | CASSTRHIEKLFF
. | TRBJ1-1 | TRBV6-5 | TGTGCCAGCAGCCCATTATTTCGGGTTGGTACTGAAGCTTTCTTT | CASSPLFRVGTEAFF
. | TRBJ1-3 | TRBV19 | TGTGCCAGTAAGATACAGATAAACTCTGGAAACACCATATATTTT | CASKIQINSGNTIYF
TRBD1 | TRBJ2-3 | TRBV29-1 | TGCAGCGTTGAGTCAGGGGGCTTCACAGATACGCAGTATTTT | CSVESGGFTDTQYF
TRBD2 | TRBJ2-1 | TRBV5-6 | TGTGCCAGCAGCTTGGGTGGCGGGAGTTCCTACAATGAGCAGTTCTTC | CASSLGGGSSYNEQFF
TRBD2 | TRBJ2-3 | TRBV18 | TGTGCCAGCTCACACAAAACTAGCGGGAGTGAAGTTGGTACGCAGTATTTT | CASSHKTSGSEVGTQYF
. | TRBJ2-7 | TRBV27 | TGTGCCAGTGGAGGGGGCTGGGGGAGCGAGCAGTACTTC | CASGGGWGSEQYF
TRBD2 | TRBJ2-1 | TRBV6-4 | TGTGCCAGCAGTGACCGACTAGCGAGTGAGCAGTTCTTC | CASSDRLASEQFF
TRBD2 | TRBJ2-7 | TRBV10-3 | TGTGCCATCAACCTAGCGGGTGTCGCTTACGAGCAGTACTTC | CAINLAGVAYEQYF
TRBD1 | TRBJ2-7 | TRBV5-1 | TGCGCCAGCAGCCGGGACAGTACCTACGAGCAGTACTTC | CASSRDSTYEQYF
. | TRBJ2-7 | TRBV5-1 | TGCGCCAGCAGCTTGTCTTCGGACTTTTCCTACGAGCAGTACTTC | CASSLSSDFSYEQYF
TRBD1 | TRBJ2-5 | TRBV9 | TGTGCCCCCGGACAGGGTGCCCAGGCCCAGTACTTC | CAPGQGAQAQYF
. | TRBJ1-3 | TRBV28 | TGTGCCAGCAGTCCCTCGGACTCCTCTGGAAACACCATATATTTT | CASSPSDSSGNTIYF
TRBD1 | TRBJ1-2 | TRBV28 | TGTGCCAGCAACGTACTCCGGGACAGCTATGGCTACACCTTC | CASNVLRDSYGYTF
TRBD2 | TRBJ2-1 | TRBV11-3 | TGTGCCAGCAGTCAGACTGGCGGGAGTTCATTTAATGAGCAGTTCTTC | CASSQTGGSSFNEQFF
TRBD2 | TRBJ2-1 | TRBV27 | TGTGCCAGCAGCGCGCTAGCGGATCTATACAATGAGCAGTTCTTC | CASSALADLYNEQFF
TRBD1 | TRBJ1-1 | TRBV9 | TGTGCCAGCAGCGTAGGGGCCCAGGGGGTCACTGAAGCTTTCTTT | CASSVGAQGVTEAFF
TRBD2 | TRBJ2-5 | TRBV7-2 | TGTGCCAGCAGCTTAATGGGGGCCCTAGCGGGAGGTGAGGGGCACTTC | CASSLMGALAGGEGHF
TRBD1 | TRBJ1-1 | TRBV28 | TGTGCCAGCAGTTTTGGGACAGGGCGGGCTTTCTTT | CASSFGTGRAFF
. | TRBJ1-2 | TRBV6-5 | TGTGCCAGCAGTTACTCGCGGGAGCCTAACTATGGCTACACCTTC | CASSYSREPNYGYTF
TRBD2 | TRBJ2-5 | TRBV7-2 | TGTGCCAGCAGGACCGCGGGAGTCTCCCCGTGGGAGACCCAGTACTTC | CASRTAGVSPWETQYF
TRBD1 | TRBJ2-7 | TRBV5-1 | TGCGCCAGCAGCTTGACAGGGGCCACCATCTACGAGCAGTACTTC | CASSLTGATIYEQYF
TRBD2 | TRBJ2-3 | TRBV27 | TGTGCCAGCAGTTTCCACGGACTAGCGGGAGAGGGTTCGGATACGCAGTATTTT | CASSFHGLAGEGSDTQYF
TRBD2 | TRBJ2-7 | TRBV28 | TGTGCCAGCAGTTTCAGGCTAGCGGGAGGATCCTTCCACGAGCAGTACTTC | CASSFRLAGGSFHEQYF
. | TRBJ1-4 | TRBV6-1 | TGTGCCAGCAGTGAAGGGGTGGGAGGGGATGAAAAACTGTTTTTT | CASSEGVGGDEKLFF
TRBD1 | TRBJ2-2 | TRBV28 | TGTGCCAGCAGTTTAGGGCAGGGGGCTGGCAGCGGGGAGCTGTTTTTT | CASSLGQGAGSGELFF